The 23 T cell receptor beta chains in this list originate from one sample, sequenced in a study of CD4+ T cells in melanoma. The repertoire was sequenced with immunoSEQ multiplex PCR; TCRdb's copy has only in-frame clones and lacks some. This repertoire shows about 140,000 clones, about nine tenths found once; its top ten account for roughly 1.4%. The receptors shown here come from a human donor with melanoma.

This clone was seen just once. The V and J genes are TRBV28 and TRBJ2-7; 10 bases align to TRBD1. This CDR3 contains 15 residues. Germline CDR1 and CDR2: MDHEN and SYDVKM. The trim removed 5 bases at V and 2 bases at J, leaving 6 bases unmatched. For the CDR3, the DNA is TGTGCCAGCAGTACCCGGGACAGGGGCCCCTACGAGCAGTACTTC. Protein sequence: CASSTRDRGPYEQYF. Looking up the rest from reference TRBV28 and TRBJ2-7 gives the full variable domain: DVKVTQSSRYLVKRTGEKVFLECVQDMDHENMFWYRQDPGLGLRLIYFSYDVKMKEKGDIPEGYSVSREKKERFSLILESASTNQTSMYLCASSTRDRGPYEQYFGPGTRLTVT.

The J gene is TRBJ2-2, the V gene TRBV7-3; no firm D call. With 8 bases removed from V and 2 bases from J, the gap between germline ends came to 12 bases. Per the germline V gene, CDR1 is SGHTA and CDR2 is FQGTGA. This CDR3 has 14 residues. CDR3 sequence: CASSGHFNTGELFF. Here the CDR3 DNA reads TGTGCCAGCTCTGGGCACTTTAACACCGGGGAGCTGTTTTTT.

The chain employs TRBV11-2 and TRBJ2-7; perhaps TRBD2 as D (6 bases). CDR1 and CDR2 (germline): SGHAT, FQNNGV. V was trimmed by 5 bases and J by 2 bases, leaving 19 bases between them. This CDR3 has 16 amino acids. The CDR3 DNA reads TGTGCCAGCAGCCCCTCCCTCGGTAGCGGTACCTACGAGCAGTACTTC. It encodes CASSPSLGSGTYEQYF.

V gene TRBV11-2 combines with J gene TRBJ2-7; D gene ambiguous. Germline CDR1 and CDR2: SGHAT and FQNNGV. This CDR3 has 15 amino acids. Between the trimmed V and J ends, which lost 5 bases and 0 bases, there was a span of 14 bases. CDR3 DNA sequence: TGTGCCAGCAGCGCTATCTACGAACACTCCTACGAGCAGTACTTC. It encodes CASSAIYEHSYEQYF.

The chain has TRBV11-2 and TRBJ2-1, with D possibly being TRBD2 (6 bases). V was cut by 4 bases and J by 5 bases, with 12 bases left in between. This CDR3 is built from 14 residues. Looked up from germline, CDR1 is SGHAT and CDR2 is FQNNGV. The CDR3 coding sequence is TGTGCCAGCAGCTCGTCCCGGGGGAACAATGAGCAGTTCTTC. It codes for CASSSSRGNNEQFF.

This clone has just one count. The chain employs TRBV10-3 and TRBJ1-5; D remains ambiguous. Per the germline V gene, CDR1 is ENHRY and CDR2 is SYGVKD. Trimming removed 2 bases at V and 6 bases at J, with 14 bases between. The CDR3 loop spans 15 amino acids. CDR3 nucleotide sequence: TGTGCCATCAGTGAGATGGGGTTGAAGGGTCAGCCCCAGCATTTT. This gives the protein CAISEMGLKGQPQHF.

The chain uses TRBV4-1 and TRBJ1-1, with 7 nucleotides matching TRBD1. The CDR3 contains 14 residues. The V gene's germline CDR1 is MGHRA and CDR2 YSYEKL. J lost 1 base, V lost 2 bases, and 1 base had no gene match. CDR3 sequence: CASSQRQGNTEAFF. CDR3 nucleotides: TGCGCCAGCAGCCAAAGACAGGGGAACACTGAAGCTTTCTTT.

The rearrangement links TRBV11-2 to TRBJ2-2, with D possibly TRBD1 on 5 matching bases. Germline V lookup: CDR1 SGHAT, CDR2 FQNNGV. V was cut by 3 bases and J by 9 bases, with 14 bases left in between. The CDR3 runs to 14 residues. CDR3 sequence reads: CASSLADIYRELFF. The CDR3 DNA follows: TGTGCCAGCAGCTTGGCGGACATCTACCGGGAGCTGTTTTTT.

The chain uses TRBV6-5 and TRBJ2-5, with a possible D match to TRBD2 (7 bases). The V end was cut by 5 bases, the J end by 5 bases, with 18 bases between. Germline loops: CDR1 MNHEY, CDR2 SVGAGI. The CDR3 consists of 15 residues. The CDR3 spells CASSPLGGGGETQYF. The CDR3 bases are TGTGCCAGCAGTCCCCTGGGAGGGGGAGGTGAGACCCAGTACTTC.

V gene TRBV6-5 combines with J gene TRBJ1-5; D is ambiguous. This CDR3 comprises 16 residues. The germline gives CDR1 MNHEY, CDR2 SVGAGI. V was cut by 1 base and J by 3 bases, with 13 bases left in between. CDR3 loop: CASSYYGPPSNQPQHF. For the CDR3, the DNA is TGTGCCAGCAGTTACTACGGGCCTCCCTCCAATCAGCCCCAGCATTTT.

V and J are TRBV10-3 and TRBJ1-3; D might be TRBD1 (5 bases). Germline V lookup: CDR1 ENHRY, CDR2 SYGVKD. Between the trimmed V and J ends, which lost 3 bases and 2 bases, there was a span of 26 bases. The CDR3 totals 20 residues. The CDR3 DNA is TGTGCCATCAGTGATTTTGTGGTGGTAACCAAGGGGTTAGCTGGAAACACCATATATTTT. Translating it yields CAISDFVVVTKGLAGNTIYF.

V and J are TRBV11-2 and TRBJ2-1, with D uncertain. The germline gives CDR1 SGHAT, CDR2 FQNNGV. Trimming pared 3 bases from V and 5 bases from J, leaving 14 bases between. The CDR3 is 15 amino acids. The CDR3 coding sequence is TGTGCCAGCAGCTTTGTCCTATACAGAAACAATGAGCAGTTCTTC. Residues: CASSFVLYRNNEQFF.

The chain couples TRBV11-3 to TRBJ2-1, with 8 bases matching TRBD1. The CDR3 has 13 amino acids. With V trimmed by 8 bases and J by 9 bases, 9 bases remained unmatched. Per the germline V gene, CDR1 is SGHNT and CDR2 is YENEEA. CDR3 DNA sequence: TGTGCCAGCGGCGCAGGGGGCAACGGTGAGCAGTTCTTC. This codes for CASGAGGNGEQFF.

A few counts support this clone. The rearrangement joins TRBV5-1 to TRBJ2-5; 9 positions match TRBD1. Germline trimming cut 4 bases from V and 4 bases from J; bases unmatched to any gene: 2. Per the germline V gene, CDR1 is SGHRS and CDR2 is YFSETQ. The CDR3 runs 13 residues. CDR3 sequence reads: CASSPDRGETQYF. CDR3 bases: TGCGCCAGCAGCCCGGACAGGGGAGAGACCCAGTACTTC.

The CDR3 here is CASSLLGTGAYGYTF. The CDR3 DNA reads TGTGCCAGCAGTTTATTGGGGACAGGAGCCTATGGCTACACCTTC. The chain joins TRBV28 to TRBJ1-2; TRBD1 matches 8 bases. CDR1 MDHEN and CDR2 SYDVKM come from the germline V gene. The ends lost 1 base at V and 4 bases at J; junction bases unmatched: 5. This CDR3 has 15 amino acids.

The genes are TRBV6-1 and TRBJ1-4, with D possibly being TRBD1 (6 bases). CDR1 and CDR2 (germline): MNHNS, SASEGT. This CDR3 comprises 13 residues. V was trimmed by 4 bases and J by 7 bases, leaving 10 bases between them. CDR3 sequence reads: CASSAGRGEKLFF. The CDR3, as DNA: TGTGCCAGCAGTGCCGGCAGGGGTGAAAAACTGTTTTTT.

The rearrangement joins TRBV5-1 to TRBJ2-5; 13 nucleotides match TRBD2. The CDR3 is made up of 16 amino acids. The V segment lost 4 bases and the J segment 4 bases; nucleotides outside the gene matches: 7. Germline CDR1 is SGHRS and CDR2 is YFSETQ. The DNA of the CDR3 is TGCGCCAGCAGCGCCGGGACTAGCGGGGTTGGAGAGACCCAGTACTTC. It yields the protein CASSAGTSGVGETQYF.

The chain has TRBV30 and TRBJ2-4; D ambiguous. The CDR3 contains 14 residues. Trimming pared 0 bases from V and 3 bases from J, leaving 9 bases between. Germline lookup yields CDR1 GTSNPN and CDR2 SVGIG (reference sequence). The CDR3 DNA reads TGTGCCTGGAGTGTACGGGTGGACAAAAACATTCAGTACTTC. Translating it yields CAWSVRVDKNIQYF.

The gene calls are TRBV7-9 and TRBJ2-3; 12 bases match TRBD1. J was trimmed by 0 bases and V by 5 bases; bases with no gene match: 6. CDR1 and CDR2 (germline): SEHNR, FQNEAQ (reference sequence). The CDR3 spans 17 residues. DNA for the CDR3: TGTGCCAGCAGCGTAACTGGGACAGGGGGCAGCACAGATACGCAGTATTTT. It translates to CASSVTGTGGSTDTQYF.

The chain joins TRBV11-1 to TRBJ2-2; no clear D. The CDR3 contains 15 residues. The V end lost 4 bases, the J end lost 1 base, and 10 bases lay between the germline ends. Germline V gives CDR1 SGHAT, CDR2 FQDESV (reference sequence). CDR3 residues: CASSSDRVNTGELFF. The CDR3 DNA follows: TGTGCCAGCAGCTCCGATCGGGTGAACACCGGGGAGCTGTTTTTT. Using reference TRBV11-1 and TRBJ2-2 for the parts outside the CDR3, the full variable domain is EAEVAQSPRYKITEKSQAVAFWCDPISGHATLYWYRQILGQGPELLVQFQDESVVDDSQLPKDRFSAERLKGVDSTLKIQPAELGDSAMYLCASSSDRVNTGELFFGEGSRLTVL.

The chain uses TRBV6-1 and TRBJ1-4; TRBD1 matches at 7 bases. The CDR3 covers 16 residues. The germline gives CDR1 MNHNS, CDR2 SASEGT. Trimming took 3 bases from V and 4 from J; bases not matched to a gene: 8. The CDR3 nucleotides read TGTGCCAGCAGTGATGGCAGGGGGACATTTAATGAAAAACTGTTTTTT. It translates to CASSDGRGTFNEKLFF.

This chain uses TRBV2 with TRBJ2-2; the D is unclear. Trimming shortened V by 5 bases and J by 1 base, and 5 bases separated the two germline ends. The CDR3 is 13 amino acids. CDR1 and CDR2 from the germline V gene are SNHLY and FYNNEI. The CDR3 sequence is CASSLQNTGELFF. CDR3 DNA sequence: TGTGCCAGCAGTTTACAGAACACCGGGGAGCTGTTTTTT.

The chain has TRBV6-6 and TRBJ1-6, with D possibly matching TRBD1 (5 bases). V lost 7 bases, J lost 7 bases, and 17 bases lay in between. CDR3 length: 15 amino acids. Germline assignment: CDR1 MNHNY and CDR2 SVGAGI (reference sequence). The CDR3 sequence is CASNQNWTPNSPLHF. The CDR3 DNA follows: TGTGCCAGCAATCAAAACTGGACACCGAATTCACCCCTCCACTTT.